This record concerns one T cell receptor beta chain sequence. As yet, its antigen is unknown. The data are from a study of chemoradiotherapy in HPV16-positive cancers. Study context: Functional T-cell assays on a couple of HPV16-positive patients' cells defined candidate HPV-specific clones and common TCR motifs.

Study-wide results and caveats: Candidate HPV-specific clones and E7-related TCR motifs grew in tumor during treatment.

TCRdb keeps only in-frame clones here, not all; method: immunoSEQ multiplex PCR. The table lists 3,500 to 4,500 clones, 90% of them singletons, with around 2.8% in the top ten. Repertoires were sampled repeatedly during chemoradiotherapy. Germline CDR1 and CDR2: LGHNA and YNFKEQ. The V gene end was trimmed by 2 bases and the J gene end by 2 bases; junction bases not matched to a gene: 3. The CDR3 spans 15 residues. The sequence was obtained from a human donor with HPV-associated anogenital cancer. This sample was gathered from a patient who underwent chemoradiotherapy. The rearrangement uses TRBV4-2 and TRBJ1-2; 9 nucleotides agree with TRBD1. The CDR3 DNA reads TGTGCCAGCAGCCAAACCGGGACAGGGAACTATGGCTACACCTTC. It yields the protein CASSQTGTGNYGYTF.